The 10 T cell receptor beta chains below all came from one sample that was sequenced in a study of technical replicates of blood from several donors. Profiling relied on immunoSEQ multiplex PCR, and the TCRdb table lists in-frame clones only, not all of them. The data contain 65,000 to 90,000 clones, roughly 93% of them seen just once; the ten biggest clones take up roughly 0.25%. Sequencing was done on a sample of T cells isolated from PBMCs. All receptors derive from a human donor in good health.

Only a few counts were recorded for this clone. The chain links TRBV30 to TRBJ1-1, with D possibly being TRBD1 (5 bases). The V gene lost 3 bases and the J gene lost 1 base, with 18 bases spanning the gap. The germline V gene has CDR1 GTSNPN and CDR2 SVGIG (reference sequence). The CDR3 totals 16 residues. The DNA for the CDR3 is TGTGCCTGGAGCGGAGTCCGGACATTCCCGAACACTGAAGCTTTCTTT. This codes for CAWSGVRTFPNTEAFF.

The CDR3 is CASSDSFTYNEQFF. CDR3 coding DNA: TGCGCCAGCAGCGACTCCTTTACCTACAATGAGCAGTTCTTC. The chain is built from TRBV4-1 and TRBJ2-1, with D unclear. V was pared by 5 bases and J by 2 bases, with 10 bases between. CDR1 and CDR2 (germline): MGHRA, YSYEKL. This CDR3 has 14 residues.

The CDR3 loop is CASSFDRVYEQYF. The CDR3 DNA reads TGTGCCAGCAGCTTTGACAGGGTCTATGAGCAGTACTTC. The genes are TRBV11-2 and TRBJ2-7, with TRBD1 matching over 7 bases. The CDR3 consists of 13 residues. The V and J ends lost 3 bases and 7 bases, in that order; junction bases with no gene match: 6. Germline V lookup: CDR1 SGHAT, CDR2 FQNNGV.

This clone showed up just once. This chain links TRBV4-2 with TRBJ1-1; maybe TRBD1 (6 bases). V lost 0 bases and J 1 base, leaving 15 bases between the germline ends. The CDR3 spans 17 residues. Germline loops: CDR1 LGHNA, CDR2 YNFKEQ. The CDR3 DNA reads TGTGCCAGCAGCCAAGAGGGTATGGGGGGGCGGAACACTGAAGCTTTCTTT. Translating gives CASSQEGMGGRNTEAFF.

The chain carries TRBV28 and TRBJ2-7; 7 nucleotides line up with TRBD2. The trim removed 5 bases at V and 2 bases at J, leaving 9 bases unmatched. The CDR3 covers 15 residues. The germline V gene has CDR1 MDHEN and CDR2 SYDVKM. The DNA for the CDR3 is TGTGCCAGCAGTATAGGGACTATCCAAGCCTACGAGCAGTACTTC. This translates into CASSIGTIQAYEQYF. The variable domain in full, completed from reference TRBV28 and TRBJ2-7, reads DVKVTQSSRYLVKRTGEKVFLECVQDMDHENMFWYRQDPGLGLRLIYFSYDVKMKEKGDIPEGYSVSREKKERFSLILESASTNQTSMYLCASSIGTIQAYEQYFGPGTRLTVT.

The rearrangement joins TRBV7-8 to TRBJ2-5; TRBD2 agrees at 7 bases. Germline V gene data show CDR1 as SGHVS and CDR2 as FQNEAQ. Trimming cost V 8 bases and J 2 bases; bases outside gene matches: 14. CDR3 size: 16 residues. DNA of the CDR3: TGTGCCAGCGCGCCGGTCGATGGAGCGGGACAAGAGACCCAGTACTTC. Protein: CASAPVDGAGQETQYF.

This chain joins TRBV5-1 and TRBJ1-4; maybe TRBD1 (5 bases). The CDR3 is 15 amino acids. Trimming shortened V by 4 bases and J by 8 bases, and 18 bases separated the two germline ends. Germline CDR1 SGHRS, CDR2 YFSETQ. In DNA form, the CDR3 reads TGCGCCAGCAGCCCCCGGGAGGGGTTGACCGAAAAACTGTTTTTT. Translation gives CASSPREGLTEKLFF.

This clone appeared a few times. The genes are TRBV29-1 and TRBJ1-4; D remains ambiguous. The V end lost 6 bases, the J end lost 8 bases, and 16 bases lay between the germline ends. CDR1 is SQVTM and CDR2 is ANQGSEA in the germline V gene. The CDR3 totals 13 residues. CDR3 protein: CSVREVSGEKLFF. DNA for the CDR3: TGCAGCGTGAGGGAGGTTTCTGGAGAAAAACTGTTTTTT.

The V and J genes are TRBV29-1 and TRBJ2-1, with 10 bases lining up with TRBD2. CDR1 is SQVTM, CDR2 ANQGSEA, per germline. The CDR3 extends over 15 amino acids. V gave up 5 bases and J gave up 7 bases; unmatched junction bases: 11. In DNA form, the CDR3 reads TGCAGCGTTCGGACTGGGCTAGCGGGAGCGAATGAGCAGTTCTTC. Translation: CSVRTGLAGANEQFF.

V usage is TRBV9 and J usage is TRBJ2-1; D possibly corresponds to TRBD2 (6 bases). The CDR3 extends over 14 amino acids. Trimming pared 0 bases from V and 10 bases from J, leaving 14 bases between. Germline CDR1 and CDR2: SGDLS and YYNGEE. CDR3 in DNA: TGTGCCAGCAGCGTAGGGAGGGATTCATCCGAGCAGTTCTTC. As protein: CASSVGRDSSEQFF.